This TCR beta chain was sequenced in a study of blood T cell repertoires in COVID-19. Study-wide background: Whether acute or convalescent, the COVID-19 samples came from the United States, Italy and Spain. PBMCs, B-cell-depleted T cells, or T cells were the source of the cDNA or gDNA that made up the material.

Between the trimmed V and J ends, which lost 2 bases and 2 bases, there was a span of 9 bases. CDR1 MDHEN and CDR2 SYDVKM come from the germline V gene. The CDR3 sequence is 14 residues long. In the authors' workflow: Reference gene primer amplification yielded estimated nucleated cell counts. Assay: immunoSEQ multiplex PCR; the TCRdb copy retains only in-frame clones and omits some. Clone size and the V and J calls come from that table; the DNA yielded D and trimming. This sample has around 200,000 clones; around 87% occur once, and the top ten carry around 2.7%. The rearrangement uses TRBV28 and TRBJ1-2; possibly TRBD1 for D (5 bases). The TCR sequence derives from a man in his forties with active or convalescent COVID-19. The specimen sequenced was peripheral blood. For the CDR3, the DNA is TGTGCCAGCAGTTTAATAAGACAGAACTATGGCTACACCTTC. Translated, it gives CASSLIRQNYGYTF.